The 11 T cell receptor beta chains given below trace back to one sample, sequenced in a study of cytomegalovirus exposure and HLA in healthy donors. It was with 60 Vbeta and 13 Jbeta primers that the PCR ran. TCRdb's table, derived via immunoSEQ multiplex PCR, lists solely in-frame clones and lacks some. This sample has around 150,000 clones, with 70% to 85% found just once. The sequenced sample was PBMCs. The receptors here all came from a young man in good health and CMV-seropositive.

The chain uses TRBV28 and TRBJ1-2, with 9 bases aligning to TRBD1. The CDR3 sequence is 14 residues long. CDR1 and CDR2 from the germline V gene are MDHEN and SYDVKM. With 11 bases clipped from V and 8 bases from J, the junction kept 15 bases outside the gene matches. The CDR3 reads CAVLGQGRVGGYTF. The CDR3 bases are TGTGCCGTACTGGGACAGGGAAGAGTGGGGGGCTACACCTTC.

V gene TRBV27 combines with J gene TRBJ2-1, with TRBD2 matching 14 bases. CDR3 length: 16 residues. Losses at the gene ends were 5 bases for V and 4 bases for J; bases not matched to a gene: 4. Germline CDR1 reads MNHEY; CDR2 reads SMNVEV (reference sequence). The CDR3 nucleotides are TGTGCCAGCAGTCCGGGGACTAGCGGGGGATACAATGAGCAGTTCTTC. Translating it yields CASSPGTSGGYNEQFF.

In nucleotides, the CDR3 is TGTGCCAGCACCGACACCGTATCCAATCAGCCCCAGCATTTT. Protein: CASTDTVSNQPQHF. The chain has TRBV28 and TRBJ1-5; the D is unclear. V lost 7 bases, J lost 3 bases, and 13 bases lay in between. The CDR3 runs to 14 residues. Looked up from germline, CDR1 is MDHEN and CDR2 is SYDVKM.

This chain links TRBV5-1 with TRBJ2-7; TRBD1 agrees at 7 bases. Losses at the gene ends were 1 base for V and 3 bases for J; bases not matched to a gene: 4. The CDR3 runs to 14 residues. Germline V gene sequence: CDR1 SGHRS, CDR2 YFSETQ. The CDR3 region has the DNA TGCGCCAGCAGCTTGCACAGGGGAAACTACGAGCAGTACTTC. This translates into CASSLHRGNYEQYF.

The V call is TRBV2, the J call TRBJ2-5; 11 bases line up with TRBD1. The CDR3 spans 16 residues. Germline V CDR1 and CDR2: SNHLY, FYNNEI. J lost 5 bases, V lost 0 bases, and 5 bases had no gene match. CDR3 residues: CASSEAWTGGKETQYF. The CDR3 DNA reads TGTGCCAGCAGTGAAGCCTGGACAGGGGGCAAGGAGACCCAGTACTTC.

The CDR3 coding sequence is TGTGCCAGCAGCCACTACTTGGGAGGGGAAACTAATGAAAAACTGTTTTTT. Protein sequence: CASSHYLGGETNEKLFF. The chain combines TRBV4-2 with TRBJ1-4; D is perhaps TRBD1 (5 bases). This CDR3 comprises 17 residues. V lost 3 bases to trimming and J lost 1 base, with 15 bases between them. The germline gives CDR1 LGHNA, CDR2 YNFKEQ.

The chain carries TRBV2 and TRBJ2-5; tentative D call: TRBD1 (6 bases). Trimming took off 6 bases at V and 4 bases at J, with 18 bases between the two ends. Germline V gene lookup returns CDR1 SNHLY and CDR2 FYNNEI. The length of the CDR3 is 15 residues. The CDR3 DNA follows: TGTGCCAGCAGCCGGACAGTAAGGGTGGGAGAGACCCAGTACTTC. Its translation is CASSRTVRVGETQYF.

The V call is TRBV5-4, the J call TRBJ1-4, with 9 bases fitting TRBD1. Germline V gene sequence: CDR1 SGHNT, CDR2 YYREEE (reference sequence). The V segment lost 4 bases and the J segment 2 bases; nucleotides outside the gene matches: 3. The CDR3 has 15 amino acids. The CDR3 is CASSRDRGTNEKLFF. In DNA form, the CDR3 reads TGTGCCAGCAGCCGAGACAGGGGGACTAATGAAAAACTGTTTTTT.

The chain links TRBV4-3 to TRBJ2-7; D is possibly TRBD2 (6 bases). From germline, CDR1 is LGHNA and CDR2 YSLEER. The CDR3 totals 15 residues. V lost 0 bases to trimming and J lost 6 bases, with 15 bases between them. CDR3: CASSQELARGVEQYF. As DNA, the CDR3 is TGCGCCAGCAGCCAAGAACTAGCAAGAGGGGTCGAGCAGTACTTC.

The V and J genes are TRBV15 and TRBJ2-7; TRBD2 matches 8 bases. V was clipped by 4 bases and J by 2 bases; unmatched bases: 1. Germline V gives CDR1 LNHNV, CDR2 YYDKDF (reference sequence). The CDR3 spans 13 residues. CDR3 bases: TGTGCCACCAGCAATAGCGGGGCCTACGAGCAGTACTTC. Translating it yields CATSNSGAYEQYF.

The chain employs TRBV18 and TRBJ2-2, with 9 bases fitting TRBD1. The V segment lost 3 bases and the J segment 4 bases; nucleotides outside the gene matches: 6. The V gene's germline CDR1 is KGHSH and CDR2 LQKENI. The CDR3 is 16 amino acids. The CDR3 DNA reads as TGTGCCAGCTCACCGGGACAGGGAAGTGTCACCGGGGAGCTGTTTTTT. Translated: CASSPGQGSVTGELFF.